This is a list of T cell receptor beta chains from one sample in a study of blood T cell repertoires in COVID-19. TCRdb's table, derived via immunoSEQ multiplex PCR, lists solely in-frame clones and lacks some. The data show roughly 100,000 clones, over 65% seen once. Sequencing input: peripheral blood. All receptors derive from a human donor in a cohort sampled during active COVID-19. Each CDR3 is given with its conserved first and last residue. D genes are given only for firm matches. Clone size appears in some rows only: once, few, many, or a class for an expanded clone.

j_call | clone_size | d_call | v_call | cdr3_nt | cdr3_aa
TRBJ2-7 | NA | NA | TRBV30 | TGTGCCTGGAGTGTCAAGGTAGCCTTAGAGCAGTACTTC | CAWSVKVALEQYF
TRBJ1-3 | NA | TRBD1 | TRBV28 | TGTGCCAGCAGTCCCCTGGCAGGGGGCGCTGGAAACACCATATATTTT | CASSPLAGGAGNTIYF
TRBJ2-2 | NA | NA | TRBV7-2 | TGTGCCAGCAGCTTAATGAGCTCGGCCGGGGAGCTGTTTTTT | CASSLMSSAGELFF
TRBJ2-2 | NA | TRBD1 | TRBV27 | TGTGCCAGCAGTGTCTACAGGGGCCCCGGGGAGCTGTTTTTT | CASSVYRGPGELFF
TRBJ1-2 | NA | NA | TRBV27 | TGTGCCAGCAGCTACTCGGACAGATTCTATGGCTACACCTTC | CASSYSDRFYGYTF
TRBJ1-2 | NA | NA | TRBV7-9 | TGTGCCAGCGCCGGGCAGGGGAAGTATGGCTACACCTTC | CASAGQGKYGYTF
TRBJ1-1 | NA | NA | TRBV7-9 | TGTGCCAGCAGCTTAGATTTCGGGGACACTGAAGCTTTCTTT | CASSLDFGDTEAFF
TRBJ2-1 | NA | TRBD2 | TRBV9 | TGTGCCAGCAGCGGTCTCGAAGGCGGGGGGGCCGATGAGCAGTTCTTC | CASSGLEGGGADEQFF
TRBJ1-5 | NA | TRBD1 | TRBV10-3 | TGTGCCATCAGTGACCAGGACAGGGGGTTCAATCAGCCCCAGCATTTT | CAISDQDRGFNQPQHF
TRBJ2-3 | NA | NA | TRBV7-6 | TGTGCCAGCAGCTTAGGGCGCGGCCCTAGCACAGATACGCAGTATTTT | CASSLGRGPSTDTQYF
TRBJ2-2 | NA | NA | TRBV27 | TGTGCCAGCAGTTTCGAGGGGGTTATCAACACCGGGGAGCTGTTTTTT | CASSFEGVINTGELFF
TRBJ2-4 | NA | TRBD1 | TRBV11-2 | TGTGCCAGCGGCGTGACAGGGGAAACACACATTCAGTACTTC | CASGVTGETHIQYF
TRBJ1-2 | once | NA | TRBV12-3/TRBV12-4 | TGTGCCAGCAGTTTACAGGGCGGGGATGGCTACACCTTC | CASSLQGGDGYTF
TRBJ2-1 | NA | NA | TRBV20-1 | TGCAGTGCCCGAGCCTACAATGAGCAGTTCTTC | CSARAYNEQFF
TRBJ1-2 | NA | NA | TRBV3-1/TRBV3-2 | TGTGCCAGCAGCCTAGTGGGCCCTCCAACGTGGGGCTACACCTTC | CASSLVGPPTWGYTF
TRBJ2-7 | few | TRBD1 | TRBV5-1 | TGCGCCAGCAGCTTATCGGGACAGGACTACGAGCAGTACTTC | CASSLSGQDYEQYF
TRBJ2-3 | NA | TRBD1 | TRBV3-1/TRBV3-2 | TGTGCCAGCAGCCCCCGGACAGGCTGGGGGACAGATACGCAGTATTTT | CASSPRTGWGTDTQYF
TRBJ1-6 | NA | TRBD1 | TRBV5-4 | TGTGCCAGCACTGGGACAGGCAATTCACCCCTCCACTTT | CASTGTGNSPLHF
TRBJ1-2 | NA | TRBD1 | TRBV28 | TGTGCCAGCAGTCCCGGATGGGACAGGGGAGCCTCTAACTATGGCTACACCTTC | CASSPGWDRGASNYGYTF
TRBJ1-2 | NA | NA | TRBV27 | TGTGCCAGCACCTTCGTCGGTGGGAAGGGCGGGTACGGCTACACCTTC | CASTFVGGKGGYGYTF
TRBJ2-5 | NA | TRBD2 | TRBV7-2 | TGTGCCAGCAGTTATGGACTAGCGGGGGCTCAAGAGACCCAGTACTTC | CASSYGLAGAQETQYF
TRBJ2-7 | NA | NA | TRBV11-3 | TGTGCCAGCAGCCCGGCGGGGGCAAACGAGCAGTACTTC | CASSPAGANEQYF
TRBJ1-5 | NA | NA | TRBV7-2 | TGTGCCAGCAGCTTTGGCCGAGGGGGTGATCAGCCCCAGCATTTT | CASSFGRGGDQPQHF
TRBJ2-2 | NA | NA | TRBV18 | TGTGCCAGCTCACCACCGGGACGGGGGACCGGGGAGCTGTTTTTT | CASSPPGRGTGELFF
TRBJ1-1 | once | TRBD1 | TRBV12-3/TRBV12-4 | TGTGCCAGCAGCCGGGACAGGTTTGAAGCTTTCTTT | CASSRDRFEAFF
TRBJ2-1 | NA | NA | TRBV18 | TGTGCCAGCTCACCGCGCGGTTGGGGGGACAATGAGCAGTTCTTC | CASSPRGWGDNEQFF
TRBJ2-3 | NA | TRBD2 | TRBV7-2 | TGTGCCAGCAGCCCTATCGGGGGGGGACTAGCAACTGATACGCAGTATTTT | CASSPIGGGLATDTQYF
TRBJ2-1 | NA | NA | TRBV28 | TGTGCCAGCAGTCAATCCGGGTGGATCGGTGAGCAGTTCTTC | CASSQSGWIGEQFF
TRBJ1-1 | NA | TRBD1 | TRBV7-9 | TGTGCCAGCAGCTTCGACGGTGGGACAGGGTCGACTGAAGCTTTCTTT | CASSFDGGTGSTEAFF
TRBJ1-2 | NA | NA | TRBV2 | TGTGCCAGCAGTGAGTCAGGGGCCATCTATGGCTACACCTTC | CASSESGAIYGYTF
TRBJ1-5 | NA | NA | TRBV3-1/TRBV3-2 | TGTGCCAGCAGCCTTACAGGGATGAGCAATCAGCCCCAGCATTTT | CASSLTGMSNQPQHF
TRBJ2-7 | NA | NA | TRBV12-3/TRBV12-4 | TGTGCCAGCAGTTTGGGAGGAGTCTACGAGCAGTACTTC | CASSLGGVYEQYF
TRBJ2-1 | NA | TRBD2 | TRBV24-1 | TGTGCCACCAGTGGCCGGGGAGGACTAGGCGATTGGAATGAGCAGTTCTTC | CATSGRGGLGDWNEQFF
TRBJ1-2 | NA | TRBD1 | TRBV5-3 | TGTGCCAGAAGCCCTGGACAGGGGGCCGGCTATGGCTACACCTTC | CARSPGQGAGYGYTF
TRBJ2-6 | NA | NA | TRBV4-1 | TGCGCCAGCAGCCAAGATGGGACTTACTCTGGGGCCAACGTCCTGACTTTC | CASSQDGTYSGANVLTF
TRBJ1-5 | NA | TRBD1 | TRBV24-1 | TGTGCCACCAGTGATTTGCGACAGGGGGCCGGAGGGCCCCAGCATTTT | CATSDLRQGAGGPQHF
TRBJ1-1 | NA | NA | TRBV27 | TGTGCCAGCAGCCGTACCCGCGGAGGGACGAACACTGAAGCTTTCTTT | CASSRTRGGTNTEAFF
TRBJ2-2 | NA | NA | TRBV7-2 | TGTGCCAGCAGCTTAAGGGGAGGCACCGGGGAGCTGTTTTTT | CASSLRGGTGELFF
TRBJ1-2 | NA | NA | TRBV10-2 | TGCGCCAGCAGCGACCTCCAGGGAAGCGGCTACACCTTC | CASSDLQGSGYTF
TRBJ1-2 | NA | TRBD1 | TRBV16 | TGTGCCAGCAGCCAACGACAGGGGACATCTAACTATGGCTACACCTTC | CASSQRQGTSNYGYTF
TRBJ1-2 | NA | NA | TRBV11-2 | TGTGCCAGCAGCTTAGCTCTTTCCAACTATGGCTACACCTTC | CASSLALSNYGYTF
TRBJ1-6 | NA | TRBD1 | TRBV25-1 | TGTGCCAGCAGGGCCGCGACAGGGTGGTCACCCCTCCACTTT | CASRAATGWSPLHF
TRBJ1-1 | NA | NA | TRBV6-5 | TGTGCCAGCAGCGGACAGCCTAACACTGAAGCTTTCTTT | CASSGQPNTEAFF
TRBJ2-6 | NA | NA | TRBV6-2/TRBV6-3 | TGTGCCAGCAGTTACTGGGGCAACAGGGCTTCCCCCTCTGGGGCCAACGTCCTGACTTTC | CASSYWGNRASPSGANVLTF
TRBJ2-4 | NA | TRBD1 | TRBV3-1/TRBV3-2 | TGTGCCAGCAGCCAACCTCGGACAGGGGAGGGCAAAAACATTCAGTACTTC | CASSQPRTGEGKNIQYF